A single sample is the source of the 14 T cell receptor beta chains below, sequenced in a study of PD-1 blockade in classical Hodgkin lymphoma. The assay was immunoSEQ multiplex PCR, and TCRdb's table has in-frame clones only and misses some. The data contain about 9,700 clones, about 75% of them singletons. The time point: cycle 4 day 1 (C4D1), after five to seven weeks of nivolumab. Relapse after autologous stem cell transplantation occurred in every patient, and brentuximab vedotin exposure varied. Magnetic negative selection was used to purify CD4+ T cells from thawed PBMCs. The sample consisted of CD4+ T cells from blood, taken before the fourth cycle of nivolumab. The receptors were sampled from a human donor with classical Hodgkin lymphoma.

This clone has more than one count but fewer than ten. The genes are TRBV2 and TRBJ1-6; possibly TRBD1 for D (6 bases). Looked up from germline, CDR1 is SNHLY and CDR2 is FYNNEI. V was clipped by 1 base and J by 9 bases, with 13 bases between them. CDR3 length equals 15 residues. CDR3 sequence: CASSEDRVLTSPLHF. CDR3 nucleotide sequence: TGTGCCAGCAGTGAAGACAGGGTCCTGACTTCACCCCTCCACTTT.

J is TRBJ2-7 and V is TRBV6-6; TRBD2 agrees at 9 bases. V was clipped by 5 bases and J by 0 bases; unmatched bases: 5. CDR3 length: 15 amino acids. Per the germline V gene, CDR1 is MNHNY and CDR2 is SVGAGI (reference sequence). The CDR3 region is CASSTAGGSSYEQYV. CDR3 sequence (DNA): TGTGCCAGCAGTACGGCGGGGGGGAGCTCCTACGAGCAGTACGTC.

V usage is TRBV7-2 and J usage is TRBJ1-5; D is unresolved. V was cut by 5 bases and J by 4 bases, with 9 bases left in between. This CDR3 has 13 amino acids. CDR1 SGHTA and CDR2 FQGNSA come from the germline V gene. CDR3 nucleotides: TGTGCCAGCAGCCCGGAGGTGAATCAGCCCCAGCATTTT. This gives the protein CASSPEVNQPQHF.

The rearrangement joins TRBV7-4 to TRBJ1-2; unclear D gene. This CDR3 comprises 13 residues. Germline V lookup: CDR1 SGHVT, CDR2 SQSDAQ. V lost 5 bases and J 8 bases, leaving 15 bases between the germline ends. The CDR3 sequence is CASSPYMEEGYTF. CDR3 nucleotides: TGTGCCAGCAGCCCTTACATGGAAGAAGGCTACACCTTC.

The V and J genes are TRBV18 and TRBJ2-7, with TRBD1 matching 11 bases. V shed 4 bases and J 4 bases; nucleotides not matched to a gene: 9. The germline CDR1 and CDR2 sequences are KGHSH and LQKENI. This CDR3 has 16 residues. CDR3 residues: CASSRVGQGAYYEQYF. The CDR3 DNA sequence: TGTGCCAGCTCACGGGTTGGACAGGGGGCTTATTACGAGCAGTACTTC.

The chain is built from TRBV5-1 and TRBJ1-1, with D perhaps matching TRBD1 (6 bases). V was trimmed by 2 bases and J by 0 bases, leaving 11 bases between them. The germline V gene encodes CDR1 SGHRS and CDR2 YFSETQ. This CDR3 spans 15 amino acids. The CDR3: CASSLGQIMNTEAFF. Here the CDR3 DNA reads TGCGCCAGCAGCTTAGGACAGATCATGAACACTGAAGCTTTCTTT. Looking up the rest from reference TRBV5-1 and TRBJ1-1 gives the full variable domain: KAGVTQTPRYLIKTRGQQVTLSCSPISGHRSVSWYQQTPGQGLQFLFEYFSETQRNKGNFPGRFSGRQFSNSRSEMNVSTLELGDSALYLCASSLGQIMNTEAFFGQGTRLTVV.

CDR3 in amino acids: CAISRGQSTDTQYF. DNA of the CDR3: TGTGCCATCAGTCGTGGACAGAGCACAGATACGCAGTATTTT. The chain uses TRBV10-3 and TRBJ2-3; D perhaps matches TRBD1 (6 bases). The CDR3 has 14 amino acids. Per the germline V gene, CDR1 is ENHRY and CDR2 is SYGVKD. Deletions cut 5 bases from V and 0 bases from J, with 9 bases between.

This clone was recorded a few times. This sequence joins TRBV5-4 and TRBJ2-3; the D gene could be TRBD1 or TRBD2 (6 bases each). Germline assignment: CDR1 SGHNT and CDR2 YYREEE (reference sequence). CDR3 length equals 16 residues. The V gene lost 4 bases and the J gene lost 2 bases, with 17 bases spanning the gap. CDR3 nucleotides: TGTGCCAGCAGCACCTTGGGGGGCCTACTCACAGATACGCAGTATTTT. Translating gives CASSTLGGLLTDTQYF.

This rearrangement joins TRBV29-1 to TRBJ1-1; D is ambiguous. Germline V gene sequence: CDR1 SQVTM, CDR2 ANQGSEA. This CDR3 is 15 amino acids long. V was cut by 5 bases and J by 6 bases, with 22 bases left in between. The CDR3 protein is CSVSFSGLTLPEAFF. The CDR3 coding sequence is TGCAGCGTTAGCTTTAGTGGTCTCACCCTGCCTGAAGCTTTCTTT.

This chain connects TRBV11-2 to TRBJ1-6; D gene uncertain. The CDR3 loop spans 13 amino acids. Germline V gives CDR1 SGHAT, CDR2 FQNNGV. V lost 0 bases, J lost 10 bases, and 7 bases lay in between. CDR3: CASSLEWESPLHF. CDR3 sequence (DNA): TGTGCCAGCAGCTTAGAGTGGGAATCACCCCTCCACTTT.

By sample fraction, this clone is large. J is TRBJ1-1 and V is TRBV7-2, with a weak D call TRBD1 (6 bases). The CDR3 spans 14 residues. V lost 7 bases and J 1 base, leaving 13 bases between the germline ends. Germline assignment: CDR1 SGHTA and CDR2 FQGNSA. CDR3 loop: CASMNRGGNTEAFF. In DNA form, the CDR3 reads TGTGCCAGCATGAACCGAGGGGGGAACACTGAAGCTTTCTTT.

This clone was found a few times. The chain links TRBV11-2 to TRBJ2-5; 16 nucleotides match TRBD2. The CDR3 totals 19 residues. The germline gives CDR1 SGHAT, CDR2 FQNNGV. Trimming removed 5 bases from V and 1 base from J; junction bases left unmatched: 10. The CDR3 DNA is TGTGCCAGCAGCACCTACTGGGGACTAGCGGGGGGGCTCCAAGAGACCCAGTACTTC. Its protein is CASSTYWGLAGGLQETQYF.

The V gene is TRBV7-9, the J gene TRBJ1-5; possible D gene TRBD1, 6 bases. V was shortened by 0 bases and J by 11 bases, with 11 bases between the two germline ends. This CDR3 region has 13 residues. The germline V gene has CDR1 SEHNR and CDR2 FQNEAQ (reference sequence). The CDR3 reads CASSLALGTTQHF. In nucleotides, the CDR3 is TGTGCCAGCAGCTTAGCGCTCGGGACAACCCAGCATTTT.

The V gene is TRBV7-3, the J gene TRBJ2-3; D gene ambiguous. Germline loops: CDR1 SGHTA, CDR2 FQGTGA. The V gene lost 5 bases and the J gene lost 6 bases, with 18 bases spanning the gap. This CDR3 spans 15 amino acids. The CDR3 DNA reads as TGTGCCAGCAGCCCCTCATCCGTCCTAGGCGATACGCAGTATTTT. Protein product: CASSPSSVLGDTQYF.